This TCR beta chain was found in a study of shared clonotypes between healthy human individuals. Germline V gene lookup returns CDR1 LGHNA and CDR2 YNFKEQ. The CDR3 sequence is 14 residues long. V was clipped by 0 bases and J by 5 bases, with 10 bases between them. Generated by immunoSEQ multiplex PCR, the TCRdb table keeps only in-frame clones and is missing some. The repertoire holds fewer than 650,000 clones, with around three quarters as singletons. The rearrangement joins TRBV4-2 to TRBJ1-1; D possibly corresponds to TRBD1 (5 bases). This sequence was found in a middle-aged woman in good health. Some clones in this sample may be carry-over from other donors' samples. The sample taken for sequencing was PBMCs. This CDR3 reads CASSQEGGETEAFF. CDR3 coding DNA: TGTGCCAGCAGCCAAGAGGGAGGGGAGACTGAAGCTTTCTTT.